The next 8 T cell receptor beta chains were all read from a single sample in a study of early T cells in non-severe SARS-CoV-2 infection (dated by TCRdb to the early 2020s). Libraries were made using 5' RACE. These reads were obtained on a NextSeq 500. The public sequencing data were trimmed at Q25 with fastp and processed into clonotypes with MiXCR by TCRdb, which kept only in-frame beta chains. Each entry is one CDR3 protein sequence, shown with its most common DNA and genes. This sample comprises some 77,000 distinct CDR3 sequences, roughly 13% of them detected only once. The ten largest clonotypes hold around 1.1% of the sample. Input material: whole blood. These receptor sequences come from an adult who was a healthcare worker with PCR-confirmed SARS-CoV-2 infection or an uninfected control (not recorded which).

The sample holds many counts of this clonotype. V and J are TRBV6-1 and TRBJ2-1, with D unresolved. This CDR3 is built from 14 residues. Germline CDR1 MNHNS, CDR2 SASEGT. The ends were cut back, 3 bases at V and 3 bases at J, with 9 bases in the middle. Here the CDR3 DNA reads TGTGCCAGCAGTGAGGGTGAAGTCTACAATGAGCAGTTCTTC. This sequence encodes CASSEGEVYNEQFF.

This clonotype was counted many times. This CDR3 reads CASSPGGLYTEAFF. The CDR3 bases are TGTGCCAGCAGTCCCGGGGGTTTGTACACTGAAGCTTTCTTT. The rearrangement joins TRBV27 to TRBJ1-1; D perhaps matches TRBD1 (5 bases). Deletions cut 5 bases from V and 3 bases from J, with 13 bases between. The germline V gene has CDR1 MNHEY and CDR2 SMNVEV (reference sequence). The CDR3 is made up of 14 amino acids.

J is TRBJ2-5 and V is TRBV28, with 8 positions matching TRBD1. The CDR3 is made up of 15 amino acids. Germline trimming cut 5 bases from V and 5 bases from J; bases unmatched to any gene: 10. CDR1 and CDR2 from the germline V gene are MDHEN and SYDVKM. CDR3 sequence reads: CASSRQETGVETQYF. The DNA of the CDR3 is TGTGCCAGCAGTAGACAAGAGACAGGGGTGGAGACCCAGTACTTC.

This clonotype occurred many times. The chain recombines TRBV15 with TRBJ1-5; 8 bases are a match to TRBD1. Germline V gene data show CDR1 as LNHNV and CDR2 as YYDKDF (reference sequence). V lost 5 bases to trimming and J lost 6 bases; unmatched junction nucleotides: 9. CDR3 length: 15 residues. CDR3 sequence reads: CATSGATGVGQPQHF. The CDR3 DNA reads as TGTGCCACCAGCGGTGCGACAGGGGTTGGTCAGCCCCAGCATTTT.

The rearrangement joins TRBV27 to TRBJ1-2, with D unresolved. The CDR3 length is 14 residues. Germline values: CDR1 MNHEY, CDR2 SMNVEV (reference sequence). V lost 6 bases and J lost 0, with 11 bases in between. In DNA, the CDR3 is TGTGCCAGCAGCCGGGTAGCCTCTAACTATGGCTACACCTTC. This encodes CASSRVASNYGYTF.

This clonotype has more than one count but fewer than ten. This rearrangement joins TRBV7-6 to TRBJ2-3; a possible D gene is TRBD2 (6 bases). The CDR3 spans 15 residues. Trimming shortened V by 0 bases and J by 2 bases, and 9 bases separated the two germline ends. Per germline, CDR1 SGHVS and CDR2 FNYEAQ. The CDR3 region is CASSLAGGITDTQYF. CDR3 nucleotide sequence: TGTGCCAGCAGCTTAGCGGGGGGTATCACAGATACGCAGTATTTT. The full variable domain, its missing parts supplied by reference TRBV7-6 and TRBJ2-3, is GAGVSQSPRYKVTKRGQDVALRCDPISGHVSLYWYRQALGQGPEFLTYFNYEAQQDKSGLPNDRFSAERPEGSISTLTIQRTEQRDSAMYRCASSLAGGITDTQYFGPGTRLTVL.

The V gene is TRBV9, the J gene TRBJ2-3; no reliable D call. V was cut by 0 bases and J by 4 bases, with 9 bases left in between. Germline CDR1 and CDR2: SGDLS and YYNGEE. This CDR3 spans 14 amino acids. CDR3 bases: TGTGCCAGCAGCGTAGAATTAGCCCCAGATACGCAGTATTTT. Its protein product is CASSVELAPDTQYF.

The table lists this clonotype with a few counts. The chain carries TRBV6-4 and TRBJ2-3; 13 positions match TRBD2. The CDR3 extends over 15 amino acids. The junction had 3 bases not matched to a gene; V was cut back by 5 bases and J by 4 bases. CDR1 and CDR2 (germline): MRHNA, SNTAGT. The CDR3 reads CASSRTSGSSDTQYF. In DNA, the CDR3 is TGTGCCAGCAGTCGGACTAGCGGGAGTTCAGATACGCAGTATTTT.